Listed below are T cell receptor beta chains from one sample, sequenced in a study of T cell responses to AZD1222 COVID-19 vaccine. Profiling relied on immunoSEQ multiplex PCR, and the TCRdb table lists in-frame clones only, not all of them. The top ten hold 4.5% of the sample, which has over 100,000 clones, approximately 90% seen once. Sequencing used peripheral blood, obtained on day 0 of AZD1222 vaccination. The receptor set was obtained from an adult in good health. Both conserved end residues are part of each CDR3. Each record gives: clone size, V gene, D gene, J gene, CDR3 protein, CDR3 DNA. D genes are given only for firm matches. Size values are once, few and many counts, or a class for expanded clones, and some rows have none.

NA	TRBV7-9	NA	TRBJ2-6	CASSTHRENGANVLTF	TGTGCCAGCAGCACACACAGGGAAAACGGGGCCAACGTCCTGACTTTC
NA	TRBV28	NA	TRBJ2-2	CASSPTANTGELFF	TGTGCCAGCAGCCCCACAGCGAACACCGGGGAGCTGTTTTTT
once	TRBV9	NA	TRBJ1-3	CASSVTGVSGNTIYF	TGTGCCAGCAGCGTAACGGGGGTCTCTGGAAACACCATATATTTT
NA	TRBV5-4	TRBD1	TRBJ1-2	CASSLTGTAYGYTF	TGTGCCAGCAGCTTAACAGGGACAGCGTATGGCTACACCTTC
once	TRBV28	NA	TRBJ1-1	CASSPQVSRMNTEAFF	TGTGCCAGCAGCCCTCAGGTCTCGCGGATGAACACTGAAGCTTTCTTT
NA	TRBV30	TRBD1	TRBJ2-2	CAWSLRTGTGIRELFF	TGTGCCTGGAGTCTCAGAACCGGGACAGGGATCAGGGAGCTGTTTTTT
NA	TRBV5-5	NA	TRBJ1-1	CASSTGHTMNTEAFF	TGTGCCAGCAGCACGGGACACACCATGAACACTGAAGCTTTCTTT
NA	TRBV19	NA	TRBJ1-4	CASSSTGRVTNEKLFF	TGTGCCAGTAGTAGTACAGGGAGGGTGACTAATGAAAAACTGTTTTTT
NA	TRBV4-2	TRBD2	TRBJ2-2	CASSQDPLRAGGITGELFF	TGTGCCAGCAGCCAAGATCCCCTCCGAGCGGGGGGCATCACCGGGGAGCTGTTTTTT
NA	TRBV19	TRBD1	TRBJ2-7	CASSIGRDRAHEQYF	TGTGCCAGTAGTATAGGTAGGGACAGGGCCCACGAGCAGTACTTC
NA	TRBV19	TRBD1	TRBJ1-1	CASRITGGDNTEAFF	TGTGCCAGTAGGATTACAGGGGGCGACAACACTGAAGCTTTCTTT
NA	TRBV5-1	TRBD1	TRBJ2-1	CASSFIPGQGGGQFF	TGCGCCAGCAGCTTTATCCCGGGACAGGGAGGAGGGCAGTTCTTC
NA	TRBV9	NA	TRBJ2-7	CASSQGSSSYEQYF	TGTGCCAGCAGCCAGGGCTCCAGCTCCTACGAGCAGTACTTC
NA	TRBV7-3	TRBD2	TRBJ2-5	CASSSTGGSETQYF	TGTGCCAGCAGCTCTACGGGGGGTTCAGAGACCCAGTACTTC
NA	TRBV6-2/TRBV6-3	NA	TRBJ2-4	CASSYGRTDIQYF	TGTGCCAGCAGTTACGGGCGGACGGACATTCAGTACTTC
NA	TRBV12-3/TRBV12-4	NA	TRBJ2-3	CASSLQGRDTQYF	TGTGCCAGCAGTTTACAGGGGAGGGATACGCAGTATTTT
once	TRBV6-2/TRBV6-3	NA	TRBJ1-6	CASSRRIRSDNSPLHF	TGTGCCAGCAGCCGCAGAATACGCAGTGACAATTCACCCCTCCACTTT
NA	TRBV24-1	NA	TRBJ2-2	CATSDFSTGRTTGELFF	TGTGCCACCAGTGACTTCTCGACAGGGAGGACCACCGGGGAGCTGTTTTTT
NA	TRBV9	NA	TRBJ2-2	CASSEGRGDHTGELFF	TGTGCCAGCAGCGAGGGCAGGGGCGACCACACCGGGGAGCTGTTTTTT
NA	TRBV6-6	NA	TRBJ2-1	CASSYSWRVRDEQFF	TGTGCCAGCAGTTACTCGTGGAGGGTTCGGGATGAGCAGTTCTTC
NA	TRBV6-5	NA	TRBJ2-4	CASRGGIAKNIQYF	TGTGCCAGCAGAGGGGGAATAGCCAAAAACATTCAGTACTTC
NA	TRBV7-3	TRBD2	TRBJ2-3	CASSLSSGGLKDTQYF	TGTGCCAGCAGCTTGTCTAGCGGGGGGCTGAAAGATACGCAGTATTTT
NA	TRBV18	NA	TRBJ2-2	CASSPRTTDTGELFF	TGTGCCAGCTCACCACGGACAACGGACACCGGGGAGCTGTTTTTT
NA	TRBV4-3	NA	TRBJ2-3	CASSQGPSTDTQYF	TGCGCCAGCAGCCAGGGGCCTAGCACAGATACGCAGTATTTT
NA	TRBV5-1	NA	TRBJ1-5	CASSPDSSNQPQHF	TGCGCCAGCAGCCCGGACAGTAGCAATCAGCCCCAGCATTTT
NA	TRBV19	NA	TRBJ1-4	CASSRRNEKLFF	TGTGCCAGTAGTAGACGGAATGAAAAACTGTTTTTT
NA	TRBV5-4	NA	TRBJ2-3	CASSLEGRGIPDTQYF	TGTGCCAGCAGCTTGGAGGGACGGGGTATTCCAGATACGCAGTATTTT
few	TRBV19	NA	TRBJ2-7	CASSLGRRGEQYF	TGTGCCAGTAGTCTAGGGCGGAGGGGGGAGCAGTACTTC
NA	TRBV9	NA	TRBJ2-7	CASSVGVGEDEQYF	TGTGCCAGCAGCGTAGGGGTGGGCGAAGACGAGCAGTACTTC
NA	TRBV3-1/TRBV3-2	NA	TRBJ1-3	CASSRPGSVDDTIYF	TGTGCCAGCAGCCGACCGGGATCGGTGGACGACACCATATATTTT
NA	TRBV6-5	TRBD1	TRBJ1-2	CASSLRTGGHGYTF	TGTGCCAGCAGTCTGAGGACAGGGGGCCATGGCTACACCTTC
once	TRBV5-4	NA	TRBJ1-2	CASSSDTATLYGYTF	TGTGCCAGCAGCTCAGACACTGCTACCCTCTATGGCTACACCTTC
NA	TRBV5-4	TRBD1	TRBJ1-2	CASSNRDRGNYGYTF	TGTGCCAGCAGCAACCGGGACAGGGGGAACTATGGCTACACCTTC